This T cell receptor beta chain was captured in a study of blood T cell repertoires in COVID-19. Study summary: Samples of COVID-19 (acute and convalescent) were obtained from the United States, Italy and Spain. In each case, the material was cDNA or gDNA derived from T cells, B-cell-depleted T cells, or PBMCs.

The CDR3 covers 14 residues. Germline CDR1 is WSHSY and CDR2 is SAAADI. The trim removed 5 bases at V and 3 bases at J, leaving 6 bases unmatched. Source study methods: Amplification of reference gene primers provided the estimated nucleated cell counts. Repertoires were generated with immunoSEQ multiplex PCR, while TCRdb's copy carries only in-frame clones and drops some. The DNA was the basis for D and trimming; V, J and clone size are from that table. This sample has a few hundred thousand clones, with roughly nine tenths found just once. The source material was peripheral blood. The TCR comes from a woman aged 45-60 years with acute or convalescent COVID-19. This chain links TRBV10-2 with TRBJ1-1; 7 bases align to TRBD1. This CDR3 is CASSRRDRDTEAFF. The DNA for the CDR3 is TGCGCCAGCAGTCGCCGGGACAGAGACACTGAAGCTTTCTTT.